These T cell receptor beta chains were read from a single sample in a study of blood T cell repertoires in COVID-19. Clones were sequenced by immunoSEQ multiplex PCR, and TCRdb holds only the in-frame ones, with some missing. The table lists more than 110,000 clones, about 79% of them singletons, with roughly 2.9% in the top ten. The sample comprised PBMCs or T cells enriched from blood (not recorded which). These receptors were obtained from a woman aged 50 to 65 who had recovered from COVID-19. Both conserved end residues are part of each CDR3. D genes are given only for firm matches. Not every row has a clone size; where given, it reads once, few, many or a size class.

J: TRBJ2-6
size: .
V: TRBV5-5
D: .
CDR3: CASSRTSAHGANVLTF
DNA: TGTGCCAGCAGCAGGACATCGGCCCACGGGGCCAACGTCCTGACTTTC

J: TRBJ1-5
size: .
V: TRBV2
D: .
CDR3: CASSGGSNQPQHF
DNA: TGTGCCAGCAGCGGGGGTTCTAATCAGCCCCAGCATTTT

J: TRBJ2-2
size: few
V: TRBV11-2
D: TRBD2
CDR3: CASSPGLALTGELFF
DNA: TGTGCCAGCAGCCCGGGACTAGCTCTCACCGGGGAGCTGTTTTTT

J: TRBJ1-3
size: .
V: TRBV5-1
D: .
CDR3: CASSLDRMGLSGNTIYF
DNA: TGCGCCAGCAGCTTGGACCGGATGGGACTCTCTGGAAACACCATATATTTT

J: TRBJ1-2
size: many
V: TRBV24-1
D: .
CDR3: CATSDPEQGLGYTF
DNA: TGTGCCACCAGTGATCCCGAACAGGGTCTAGGCTACACCTTC

J: TRBJ1-4
size: .
V: TRBV6-1
D: .
CDR3: CASSVSRPDRGEKLFF
DNA: TGTGCCAGCAGTGTTAGCCGGCCAGATAGGGGAGAAAAACTGTTTTTT

J: TRBJ2-7
size: .
V: TRBV27
D: .
CDR3: CASSFAAARTYEQYF
DNA: TGTGCCAGCAGTTTTGCAGCGGCTCGTACCTACGAGCAGTACTTC

J: TRBJ2-1
size: .
V: TRBV5-6
D: .
CDR3: CASSPTGNTMEQFF
DNA: TGTGCCAGCAGCCCTACGGGGAATACGATGGAGCAGTTCTTC

J: TRBJ2-1
size: .
V: TRBV7-3
D: TRBD2
CDR3: CASSPRTSGRADGQFF
DNA: TGTGCCAGCAGCCCACGGACTAGCGGGAGGGCCGATGGGCAGTTCTTC

J: TRBJ1-1
size: .
V: TRBV7-2
D: TRBD1
CDR3: CASSNRGNTEAFF
DNA: TGTGCCAGCAGTAACAGGGGGAACACTGAAGCTTTCTTT

J: TRBJ1-5
size: few
V: TRBV7-8
D: .
CDR3: CASSSGGTQPQHF
DNA: TGTGCCAGCAGCTCCGGGGGTACTCAGCCCCAGCATTTT

J: TRBJ1-3
size: .
V: TRBV4-2
D: .
CDR3: CASSQERVFSGNTIYF
DNA: TGTGCCAGCAGCCAAGAGCGGGTATTCTCTGGAAACACCATATATTTT

J: TRBJ2-1
size: .
V: TRBV9
D: .
CDR3: CASSVWAGQEQFF
DNA: TGTGCCAGCAGCGTCTGGGCGGGACAGGAGCAGTTCTTC

J: TRBJ1-1
size: .
V: TRBV27
D: .
CDR3: CASSLSGLLSEAFF
DNA: TGTGCCAGCAGTTTATCGGGACTTCTCTCTGAAGCTTTCTTT

J: TRBJ2-7
size: .
V: TRBV5-6
D: .
CDR3: CASSLVGSGRAYEQYF
DNA: TGTGCCAGCAGCTTGGTAGGTAGTGGGAGAGCCTACGAGCAGTACTTC

J: TRBJ2-2
size: few
V: TRBV3-1/TRBV3-2
D: .
CDR3: CASSQEFGDTGELFF
DNA: TGTGCCAGCAGCCAAGAGTTCGGGGACACCGGGGAGCTGTTTTTT

J: TRBJ1-1
size: .
V: TRBV10-3
D: .
CDR3: CAISESTGREAEAFF
DNA: TGTGCCATCAGTGAGTCGACGGGGAGGGAGGCTGAAGCTTTCTTT

J: TRBJ1-6
size: .
V: TRBV19
D: .
CDR3: CASTSQGAVNSPLHF
DNA: TGTGCCAGTACCTCACAAGGGGCGGTCAATTCACCCCTCCACTTT

J: TRBJ1-1
size: .
V: TRBV9
D: .
CDR3: CASSPADYHGAFF
DNA: TGTGCCAGCAGCCCCGCGGACTATCATGGAGCTTTCTTT

J: TRBJ2-1
size: .
V: TRBV11-3
D: TRBD1
CDR3: CASSSQRDRRTEQFF
DNA: TGTGCCAGCAGCTCCCAGAGGGACAGAAGGACTGAGCAGTTCTTC

J: TRBJ1-2
size: .
V: TRBV20-1
D: .
CDR3: CSAENDYGYTF
DNA: TGCAGTGCGGAGAATGACTATGGCTACACCTTC

J: TRBJ2-7
size: .
V: TRBV27
D: .
CDR3: CASSLLPGEEQYF
DNA: TGTGCCAGCAGTTTATTACCAGGGGAAGAGCAGTACTTC

J: TRBJ2-7
size: .
V: TRBV7-8
D: TRBD2
CDR3: CASSSIAGVSHEQYF
DNA: TGTGCCAGCAGCTCTATAGCGGGAGTTAGCCACGAGCAGTACTTC

J: TRBJ2-5
size: .
V: TRBV6-5
D: .
CDR3: CASNMDNLQETQYF
DNA: TGTGCCAGCAACATGGACAACCTCCAAGAGACCCAGTACTTC

J: TRBJ2-7
size: .
V: TRBV29-1
D: TRBD2
CDR3: CSVDGLAGAYEQYF
DNA: TGCAGCGTTGATGGACTAGCAGGGGCCTACGAGCAGTACTTC

J: TRBJ2-1
size: .
V: TRBV29-1
D: TRBD1
CDR3: CSVKTGGSYNEQFF
DNA: TGCAGCGTGAAAACAGGGGGCTCGTACAATGAGCAGTTCTTC

J: TRBJ1-6
size: .
V: TRBV6-1
D: .
CDR3: CASSDGIGSSYNSPLHF
DNA: TGTGCCAGCAGTGATGGGATCGGGAGCTCCTATAATTCACCCCTCCACTTT

J: TRBJ1-2
size: few
V: TRBV10-2
D: TRBD1
CDR3: CASSDLGTALYGYTF
DNA: TGCGCCAGCAGTGATCTCGGGACAGCTCTATACGGCTACACCTTC

J: TRBJ1-2
size: .
V: TRBV25-1
D: .
CDR3: CASSELHQPLGGYTF
DNA: TGTGCCAGCAGTGAATTACATCAGCCGCTCGGGGGCTACACCTTC

J: TRBJ1-1
size: .
V: TRBV7-9
D: .
CDR3: CASRATGGITEAFF
DNA: TGTGCCAGCAGAGCGACGGGAGGCATCACTGAAGCTTTCTTT

J: TRBJ1-1
size: .
V: TRBV27
D: .
CDR3: CASSLSSPGMNTEAFF
DNA: TGTGCCAGCAGTTTATCGAGTCCAGGGATGAACACTGAAGCTTTCTTT

J: TRBJ1-6
size: .
V: TRBV18
D: .
CDR3: CASSRDRPNSPLHF
DNA: TGTGCCAGCTCTCGAGACAGGCCTAATTCACCCCTCCACTTT

J: TRBJ1-5
size: .
V: TRBV7-8
D: .
CDR3: CASSSYISNQPQHF
DNA: TGTGCCAGCAGCTCGTACATCAGCAATCAGCCCCAGCATTTT

J: TRBJ1-2
size: .
V: TRBV18
D: .
CDR3: CASPAGTPQSPGGYTF
DNA: TGTGCCAGCCCCGCTGGGACTCCACAGAGCCCCGGGGGCTACACCTTC

J: TRBJ2-7
size: .
V: TRBV11-3
D: TRBD1
CDR3: CASSLWVLGQGISYEQYF
DNA: TGTGCCAGCAGCTTGTGGGTCCTAGGACAGGGGATTTCCTACGAGCAGTACTTC

J: TRBJ2-2
size: .
V: TRBV7-8
D: TRBD1
CDR3: CASSSDRGPTNTGELFF
DNA: TGTGCCAGCAGCTCGGACAGGGGCCCTACGAACACCGGGGAGCTGTTTTTT

J: TRBJ1-3
size: .
V: TRBV3-1/TRBV3-2
D: .
CDR3: CASSWTASGNTIYF
DNA: TGTGCCAGCAGCTGGACAGCCTCTGGAAACACCATATATTTT

J: TRBJ1-2
size: .
V: TRBV3-1/TRBV3-2
D: TRBD1
CDR3: CASRPSTGSHGYTF
DNA: TGTGCCAGCAGGCCCTCGACAGGGTCCCATGGCTACACCTTC

J: TRBJ2-1
size: few
V: TRBV28
D: TRBD1
CDR3: CASNLGTGSYNEQFF
DNA: TGTGCCAGCAACCTCGGGACAGGGTCCTACAATGAGCAGTTCTTC

J: TRBJ1-1
size: few
V: TRBV5-4
D: .
CDR3: CASSPESGTTEAFF
DNA: TGTGCCAGCAGCCCGGAGTCGGGGACTACTGAAGCTTTCTTT